The 7 T cell receptor beta chains given below trace back to one sample, sequenced in a study of blood T cell repertoires in COVID-19. Only in-frame clones appear in the TCRdb table, and some are missing; sequencing was by immunoSEQ multiplex PCR. Here the sample spans about 160,000 clones, roughly 84% being singletons. Specimen: peripheral blood. The source of these receptors is a man aged 45 to 65 with active or convalescent COVID-19.

This clone came up once. This chain links TRBV18 with TRBJ2-7; TRBD2 agrees at 8 bases. There are 15 residues in the CDR3. With 3 bases clipped from V and 0 bases from J, the junction kept 4 bases outside the gene matches. Per germline, CDR1 KGHSH and CDR2 LQKENI. CDR3 sequence reads: CASSPDSGGSYEQYF. The CDR3 DNA reads as TGTGCCAGCTCACCCGACAGCGGGGGCTCCTACGAGCAGTACTTC. The full variable domain, completed using reference TRBV18 and TRBJ2-7, is NAGVMQNPRHLVRRRGQEARLRCSPMKGHSHVYWYRQLPEEGLKFMVYLQKENIIDESGMPKERFSAEFPKEGPSILRIQQVVRGDSAAYFCASSPDSGGSYEQYFGPGTRLTVT.

This clone has just one count. The CDR3 nucleotides are TGTGCCAGCAGTAAGATGATCCTGACAGGGGGCACTGAAGCTTTCTTT. Amino acids: CASSKMILTGGTEAFF. The rearrangement uses TRBV28 and TRBJ1-1; 9 bases line up with TRBD1. CDR1 and CDR2 from the germline V gene are MDHEN and SYDVKM. This CDR3 comprises 16 residues. Trimming took 5 bases from V and 4 from J; bases not matched to a gene: 11.

Remarks on this clone: Compared with germline, one end of the junction differs, possibly owing to a read error. This chain joins TRBV6-2 or TRBV6-3 and TRBJ1-1; D ambiguous. The CDR3 length is 15 residues. Germline loops: CDR1 MNHEY, CDR2 SVGEGT. Here the CDR3 reads CASSYLEFMNTEAFF. Written as DNA, the CDR3 is TGTGCCAGCAGTTACCTCGAGTTCATGAATACTGAAGCTTTCTTT.

The chain recombines TRBV19 with TRBJ1-3; D is unclear. With 3 bases removed from V and 3 bases from J, the gap between germline ends came to 12 bases. Germline V CDR1 and CDR2: LNHDA, SQIVND (reference sequence). There are 15 residues in the CDR3. CDR3 sequence: CASSMLHGGGNTIYF. In DNA, the CDR3 is TGTGCCAGTAGTATGTTGCACGGTGGTGGAAACACCATATATTTT.

CDR3 DNA sequence: TGTGCCAGCAGCTTGATCGACAGGAACTACGAGCAGTACTTC. Translation: CASSLIDRNYEQYF. V and J are TRBV5-8 and TRBJ2-7, with D maybe TRBD1 (6 bases). CDR1 is SGHTS and CDR2 is YDEGEE in the germline V gene. The V end lost 1 base, the J end lost 3 bases, and 11 bases lay between the germline ends. The CDR3 extends over 14 amino acids.

The chain links TRBV14 to TRBJ2-1, with TRBD2 matching 7 bases. V shed 0 bases and J 16 bases; nucleotides not matched to a gene: 6. The CDR3 spans 12 residues. Germline CDR1 reads SGHDN; CDR2 reads FVKESK. CDR3 sequence reads: CASSQDWTSIFF. CDR3 DNA sequence: TGTGCCAGCAGCCAAGACTGGACTAGTATATTCTTC. Looking up the rest from reference TRBV14 and TRBJ2-1 gives the full variable domain: EAGVTQFPSHSVIEKGQTVTLRCDPISGHDNLYWYRRVMGKEIKFLLHFVKESKQDESGMPNNRFLAERTGGTYSTLKVQPAELEDSGVYFCASSQDWTSIFFGPGTRLTVL.

CDR3 coding DNA: TGTGCCAGCTCACCACTCTCCGGGAACACTGAAGCTTTCTTT. Encoded protein: CASSPLSGNTEAFF. The chain couples TRBV18 to TRBJ1-1; no definite D call. The CDR3 covers 14 residues. The germline V gene encodes CDR1 KGHSH and CDR2 LQKENI. V lost 1 base to trimming and J lost 1 base, with 7 bases between them. The full variable domain, rest sourced from reference TRBV18 and TRBJ1-1, is NAGVMQNPRHLVRRRGQEARLRCSPMKGHSHVYWYRQLPEEGLKFMVYLQKENIIDESGMPKERFSAEFPKEGPSILRIQQVVRGDSAAYFCASSPLSGNTEAFFGQGTRLTVV.